This T cell receptor beta chain was obtained from a study of shared clonotypes between healthy human individuals. Study observations and caveats: Clonotypes not shared had lower generation probabilities than those common to all four donors.

Every contributor of samples was a Caucasian grown-up residing in Nashville, Tennessee. Notes on this clone: Its antigen is unidentified.

Clones were read by immunoSEQ multiplex PCR, and TCRdb kept only the in-frame ones, dropping some. The table shows roughly 1 million clones, with 75% occurring only once. Sequenced: memory CD4+ T cells sorted from blood. The subset is: CD45RA-negative fraction. The TCR comes from a man aged 18 to 30 in good health.

CDR3 protein: CATSSHRLGGNQPQHF. CDR3 nucleotide sequence: TGTGCCACCAGCTCCCACCGTCTGGGGGGCAATCAGCCCCAGCATTTT. The chain couples TRBV15 to TRBJ1-5, with D perhaps matching TRBD1 (5 bases). CDR3 length: 16 amino acids. The V and J ends lost 5 bases and 2 bases respectively, with 16 bases between them. Germline V gene sequence: CDR1 LNHNV, CDR2 YYDKDF (reference sequence).